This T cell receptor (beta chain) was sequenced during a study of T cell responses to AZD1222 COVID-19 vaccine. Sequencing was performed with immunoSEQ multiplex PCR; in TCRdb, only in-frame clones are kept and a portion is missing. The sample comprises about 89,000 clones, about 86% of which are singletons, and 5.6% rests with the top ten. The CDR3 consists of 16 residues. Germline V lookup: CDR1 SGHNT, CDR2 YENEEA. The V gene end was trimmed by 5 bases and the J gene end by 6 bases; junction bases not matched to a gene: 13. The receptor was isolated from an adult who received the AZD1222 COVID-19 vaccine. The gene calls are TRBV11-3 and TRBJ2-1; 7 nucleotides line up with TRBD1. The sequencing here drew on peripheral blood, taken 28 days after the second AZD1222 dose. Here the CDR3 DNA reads TGTGCCAGCAGCCCCCGCCGGGACAGCTCGGCCAATGAGCAGTTCTTC. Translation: CASSPRRDSSANEQFF.